A selection of T cell receptor beta chains follows, all from one sample in a study of human T cells and chemical hapten exposure. TCRdb used MiXCR to reprocess the RACE reads, holding one entry per CDR3 protein. The data contain under 300,000 distinct CDR3 sequences, roughly 7.7% of them singletons. The sequencing here drew on whole blood, taken in connection with sensitization to the hapten diphenylcyclopropenone (DPC). The source of these receptors is a man aged 18 to 29 with alopecia areata. Some clones in this sample may be carry-over from other donors' samples. The CDR3 runs from the conserved cysteine through the conserved F or W. Each record gives: J gene, V gene, CDR3 protein.

j_call: TRBJ2-1; v_call: TRBV4-3; cdr3_aa: CASSQVSGGPNEQFF
j_call: TRBJ1-1; v_call: TRBV11-2; cdr3_aa: CASSARATVGPEAFF
j_call: TRBJ2-3; v_call: TRBV6-2/TRBV6-3; cdr3_aa: CASSYPRGTQYF
j_call: TRBJ2-6; v_call: TRBV20-1; cdr3_aa: CSARRAYSGANVLTF
j_call: TRBJ1-6; v_call: TRBV3-1; cdr3_aa: CASSQDRYSALPLHF
j_call: TRBJ2-7; v_call: TRBV4-3; cdr3_aa: CASSQQPDGAYEQYF
j_call: TRBJ2-2; v_call: TRBV29-1; cdr3_aa: CSVEPGANTGELFF
j_call: TRBJ1-1; v_call: TRBV12-5; cdr3_aa: CASGSPESGNAEAFF
j_call: TRBJ1-5; v_call: TRBV4-1; cdr3_aa: CASSQVLAVSNQPQHF
j_call: TRBJ1-2; v_call: TRBV11-2; cdr3_aa: CASSLDRPGYTF
j_call: TRBJ2-7; v_call: TRBV6-5; cdr3_aa: CASSYSKGFGDEQYF
j_call: TRBJ1-5; v_call: TRBV27; cdr3_aa: CASSLRQGPQPQHF
j_call: TRBJ2-3; v_call: TRBV12-3/TRBV12-4; cdr3_aa: CASSPPGGFADTQYF
j_call: TRBJ1-2; v_call: TRBV7-2; cdr3_aa: CASRPGTYYGYTF
j_call: TRBJ2-4; v_call: TRBV7-2; cdr3_aa: CASSLSGAKNIQYF
j_call: TRBJ1-1; v_call: TRBV12-3/TRBV12-4; cdr3_aa: CASSLALGRRNTEAFF
j_call: TRBJ2-3; v_call: TRBV4-3; cdr3_aa: CASSPSSGATDTQYF
j_call: TRBJ2-2; v_call: TRBV27; cdr3_aa: CASSFPGTGELFF
j_call: TRBJ1-1; v_call: TRBV11-1; cdr3_aa: CASSLWDRDTEAFF
j_call: TRBJ2-7; v_call: TRBV5-1; cdr3_aa: CASSRGDNSYEQYF
j_call: TRBJ2-4; v_call: TRBV7-9; cdr3_aa: CASSLAASPKNIQYF
j_call: TRBJ2-7; v_call: TRBV9; cdr3_aa: CASSVGIGLSYEQYF
j_call: TRBJ1-1; v_call: TRBV27; cdr3_aa: CASSLSWSEGKAFF
j_call: TRBJ1-1; v_call: TRBV11-2; cdr3_aa: CASSLDLGQGWTEAFF
j_call: TRBJ1-1; v_call: TRBV4-1; cdr3_aa: CASSQRQAVNTEAFF
j_call: TRBJ2-2; v_call: TRBV6-5; cdr3_aa: CASSSRGGVGTGELFF
j_call: TRBJ2-2; v_call: TRBV28; cdr3_aa: CASSLVGTHFTTGELFF
j_call: TRBJ1-5; v_call: TRBV20-1; cdr3_aa: CSALPEPGPPYQPQHF
j_call: TRBJ1-1; v_call: TRBV29-1; cdr3_aa: CSVPGRRNTEAFF
j_call: TRBJ1-5; v_call: TRBV20-1; cdr3_aa: CSARLSTDHNQPQHF
j_call: TRBJ2-1; v_call: TRBV7-6; cdr3_aa: CASSFTGALQQFF